This T cell receptor (beta chain) was profiled in a study of T cells in Graves' hyperthyroidism and ophthalmopathy. Study overall: Peripheral blood samples were taken at initial diagnosis, prior to any treatment. Study results and limitations: Also found in blood were most expanded thyroid clonotypes above 0.001.

The CDR3 consists of 13 residues. Germline CDR1 and CDR2: SEHNR and FQNEAQ (reference sequence). Trimming shortened V by 5 bases and J by 1 base, and 9 bases separated the two germline ends. The patients, who ranged from 18 to 65 in age, presented with newly diagnosed hyperthyroidism lasting under 2 months. Patients were excluded for uncontrolled infection, other autoimmune disease, pregnancy or lactation. This clonotype has at least ten counts. Its target is unknown. Authors of the study amplified TCR beta CDR3 regions from RNA transcripts. When the TCR CDR3 underwent first-round RT-PCR, the HTBI primer set was used. Using its own MiXCR run on the multiplex PCR reads, TCRdb lists one record per CDR3 protein. The repertoire holds under 350,000 distinct CDR3 sequences, with around 13% as singletons.

This clonotype was obtained from a woman between 40 and 50 years old with Graves' hyperthyroidism. The sequenced sample consisted of blood. This chain connects TRBV7-9 to TRBJ2-7; tentative D call: TRBD1 (5 bases). CDR3 in DNA: TGTGCCAGCAGCCGTAGGGGATCCTACGAGCAGTACTTC. This sequence encodes CASSRRGSYEQYF.